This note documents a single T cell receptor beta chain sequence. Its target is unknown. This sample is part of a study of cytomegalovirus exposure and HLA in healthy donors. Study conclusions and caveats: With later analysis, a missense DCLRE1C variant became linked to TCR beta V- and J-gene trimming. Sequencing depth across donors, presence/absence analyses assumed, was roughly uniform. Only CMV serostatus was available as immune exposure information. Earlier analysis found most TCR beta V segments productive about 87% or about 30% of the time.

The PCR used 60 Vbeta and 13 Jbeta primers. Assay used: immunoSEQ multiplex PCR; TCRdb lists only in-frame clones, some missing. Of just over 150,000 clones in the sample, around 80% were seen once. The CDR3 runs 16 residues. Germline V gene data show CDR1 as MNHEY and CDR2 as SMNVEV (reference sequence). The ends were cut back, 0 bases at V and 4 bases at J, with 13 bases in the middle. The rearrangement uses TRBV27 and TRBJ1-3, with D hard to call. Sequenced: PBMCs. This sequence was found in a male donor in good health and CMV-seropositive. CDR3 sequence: CASSLSPAVPGNTIYF. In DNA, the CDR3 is TGTGCCAGCAGTTTATCCCCAGCGGTCCCCGGAAACACCATATATTTT.